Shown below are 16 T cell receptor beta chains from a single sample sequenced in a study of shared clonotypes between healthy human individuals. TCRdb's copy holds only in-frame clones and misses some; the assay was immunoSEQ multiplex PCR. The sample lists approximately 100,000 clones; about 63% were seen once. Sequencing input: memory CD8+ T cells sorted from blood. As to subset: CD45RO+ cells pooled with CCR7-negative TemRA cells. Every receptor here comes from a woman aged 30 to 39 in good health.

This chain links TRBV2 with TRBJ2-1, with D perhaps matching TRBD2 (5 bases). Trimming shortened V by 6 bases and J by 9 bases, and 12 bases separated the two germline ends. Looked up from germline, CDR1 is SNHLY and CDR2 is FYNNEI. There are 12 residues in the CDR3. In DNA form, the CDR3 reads TGTGCCAGCAGGGTAACTAGAAGTGAGCAGTTCTTC. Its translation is CASRVTRSEQFF. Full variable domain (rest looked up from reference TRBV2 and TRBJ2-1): EPEVTQTPSHQVTQMGQEVILRCVPISNHLYFYWYRQILGQKVEFLVSFYNNEISEKSEIFDDQFSVERPDGSNFTLKIRSTKLEDSAMYFCASRVTRSEQFFGPGTRLTVL.

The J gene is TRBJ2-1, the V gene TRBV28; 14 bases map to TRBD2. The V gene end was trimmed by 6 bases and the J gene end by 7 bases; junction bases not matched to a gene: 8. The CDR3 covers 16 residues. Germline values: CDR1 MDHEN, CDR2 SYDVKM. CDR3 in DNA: TGTGCCAGCAGGAAACCCGGGACTAGCGGGAGTAATGAGCAGTTCTTC. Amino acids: CASRKPGTSGSNEQFF. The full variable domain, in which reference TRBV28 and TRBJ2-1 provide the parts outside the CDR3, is DVKVTQSSRYLVKRTGEKVFLECVQDMDHENMFWYRQDPGLGLRLIYFSYDVKMKEKGDIPEGYSVSREKKERFSLILESASTNQTSMYLCASRKPGTSGSNEQFFGPGTRLTVL.

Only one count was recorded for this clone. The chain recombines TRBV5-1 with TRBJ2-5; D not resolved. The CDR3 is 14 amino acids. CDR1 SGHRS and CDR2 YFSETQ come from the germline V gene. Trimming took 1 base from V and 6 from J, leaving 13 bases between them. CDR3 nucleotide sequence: TGCGCCAGCAGCTTGTCATCGGGCGTAAAGACCCAGTACTTC. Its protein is CASSLSSGVKTQYF.

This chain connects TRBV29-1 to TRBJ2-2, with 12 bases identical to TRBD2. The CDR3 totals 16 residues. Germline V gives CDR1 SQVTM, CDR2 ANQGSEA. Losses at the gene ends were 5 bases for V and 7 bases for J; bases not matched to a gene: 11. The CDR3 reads CSVTGGRLAGDGELFF. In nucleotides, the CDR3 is TGCAGCGTTACCGGGGGTAGACTAGCGGGAGACGGGGAGCTGTTTTTT.

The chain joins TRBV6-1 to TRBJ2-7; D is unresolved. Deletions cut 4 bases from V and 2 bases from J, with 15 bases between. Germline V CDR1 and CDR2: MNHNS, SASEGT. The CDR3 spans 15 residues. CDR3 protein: CASSGRATQAYEQYF. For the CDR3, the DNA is TGTGCCAGCAGTGGCCGGGCAACGCAAGCCTACGAGCAGTACTTC.

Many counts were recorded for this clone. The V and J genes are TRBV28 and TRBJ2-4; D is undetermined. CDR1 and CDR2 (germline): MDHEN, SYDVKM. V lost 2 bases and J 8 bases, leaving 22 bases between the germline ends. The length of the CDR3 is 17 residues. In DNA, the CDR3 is TGTGCCAGCAGTTTACCCTCCACCGGGTCTCCCTCGGACATTCAGTACTTC. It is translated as CASSLPSTGSPSDIQYF. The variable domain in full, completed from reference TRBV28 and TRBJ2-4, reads DVKVTQSSRYLVKRTGEKVFLECVQDMDHENMFWYRQDPGLGLRLIYFSYDVKMKEKGDIPEGYSVSREKKERFSLILESASTNQTSMYLCASSLPSTGSPSDIQYFGAGTRLSVL.

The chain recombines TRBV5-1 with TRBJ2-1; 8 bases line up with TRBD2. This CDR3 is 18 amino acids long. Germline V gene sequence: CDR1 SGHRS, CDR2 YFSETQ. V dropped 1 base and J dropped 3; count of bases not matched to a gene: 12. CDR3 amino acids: CASSLFTSGLTGYNEQFF. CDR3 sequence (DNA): TGCGCCAGCAGCTTGTTCACTAGCGGACTGACGGGCTACAATGAGCAGTTCTTC.

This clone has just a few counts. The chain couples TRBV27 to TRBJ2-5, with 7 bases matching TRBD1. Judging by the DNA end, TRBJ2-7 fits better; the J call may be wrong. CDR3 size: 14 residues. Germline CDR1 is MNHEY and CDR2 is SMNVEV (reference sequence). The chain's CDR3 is CASSSTGTAYEQYF. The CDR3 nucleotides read TGTGCCAGCAGTTCTACCGGGACAGCCTACGAGCAGTACTTC.

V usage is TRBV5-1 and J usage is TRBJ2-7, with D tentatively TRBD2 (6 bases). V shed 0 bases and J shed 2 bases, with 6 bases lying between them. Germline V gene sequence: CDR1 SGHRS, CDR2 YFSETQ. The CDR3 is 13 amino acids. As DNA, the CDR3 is TGCGCCAGCAGCTTGGGCGGGACCTACGAGCAGTACTTC. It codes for CASSLGGTYEQYF.

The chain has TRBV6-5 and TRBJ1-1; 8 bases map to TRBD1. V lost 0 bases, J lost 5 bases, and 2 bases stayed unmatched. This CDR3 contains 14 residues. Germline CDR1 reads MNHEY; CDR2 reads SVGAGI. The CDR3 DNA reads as TGTGCCAGCAGTTACTCTGGACAGGGAACTGAAGCTTTCTTT. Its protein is CASSYSGQGTEAFF.

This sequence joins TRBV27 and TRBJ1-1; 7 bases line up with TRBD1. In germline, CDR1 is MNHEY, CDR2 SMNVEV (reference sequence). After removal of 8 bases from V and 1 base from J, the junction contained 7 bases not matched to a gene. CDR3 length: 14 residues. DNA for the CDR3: TGTGCCAGCGGAGGGGGCACGGGGAACACTGAAGCTTTCTTT. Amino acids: CASGGGTGNTEAFF.

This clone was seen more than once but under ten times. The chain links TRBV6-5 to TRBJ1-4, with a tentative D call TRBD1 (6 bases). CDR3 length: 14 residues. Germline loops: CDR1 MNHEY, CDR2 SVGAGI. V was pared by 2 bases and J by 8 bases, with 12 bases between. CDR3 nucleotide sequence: TGTGCCAGCAGTTACGATGCGGGGGCGGAAAAACTGTTTTTT. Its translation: CASSYDAGAEKLFF.

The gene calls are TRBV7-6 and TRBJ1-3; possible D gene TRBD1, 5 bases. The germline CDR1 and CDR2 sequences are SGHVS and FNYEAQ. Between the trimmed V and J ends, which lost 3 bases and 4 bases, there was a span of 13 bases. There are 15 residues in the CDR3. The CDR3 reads CASSLSWGSGNTIYF. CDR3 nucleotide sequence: TGTGCCAGCAGCTTGTCTTGGGGGTCCGGAAACACCATATATTTT.

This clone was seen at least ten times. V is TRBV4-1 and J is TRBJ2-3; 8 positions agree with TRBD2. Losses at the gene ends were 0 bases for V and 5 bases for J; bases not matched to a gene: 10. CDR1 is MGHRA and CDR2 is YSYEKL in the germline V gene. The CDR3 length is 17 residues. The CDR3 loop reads CASSQDLPAGEQDTQYF. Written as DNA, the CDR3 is TGCGCCAGCAGCCAAGATTTACCAGCGGGAGAGCAAGATACGCAGTATTTT.

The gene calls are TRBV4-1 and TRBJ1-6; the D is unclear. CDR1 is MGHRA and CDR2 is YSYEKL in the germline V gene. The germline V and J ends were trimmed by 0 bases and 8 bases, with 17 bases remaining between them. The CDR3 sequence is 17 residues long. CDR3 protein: CASSQDARVWIDSPLHF. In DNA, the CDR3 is TGCGCCAGCAGCCAAGACGCAAGGGTTTGGATTGATTCACCCCTCCACTTT.

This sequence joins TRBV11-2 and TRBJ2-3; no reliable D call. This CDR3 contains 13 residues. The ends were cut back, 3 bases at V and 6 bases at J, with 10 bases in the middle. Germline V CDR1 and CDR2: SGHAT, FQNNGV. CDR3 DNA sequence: TGTGCCAGCAGCTTTATGGGTTGGGATACGCAGTATTTT. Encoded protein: CASSFMGWDTQYF.